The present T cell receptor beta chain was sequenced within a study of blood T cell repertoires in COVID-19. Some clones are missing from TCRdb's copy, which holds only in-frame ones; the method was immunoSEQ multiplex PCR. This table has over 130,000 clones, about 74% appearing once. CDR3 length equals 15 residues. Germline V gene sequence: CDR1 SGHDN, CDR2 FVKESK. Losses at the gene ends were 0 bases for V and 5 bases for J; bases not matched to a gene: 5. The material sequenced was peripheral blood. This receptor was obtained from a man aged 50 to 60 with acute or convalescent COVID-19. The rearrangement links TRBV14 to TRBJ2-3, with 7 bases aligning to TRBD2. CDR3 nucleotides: TGTGCCAGCAGCCAAGAGGGGGGGTTTCAAGATACGCAGTATTTT. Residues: CASSQEGGFQDTQYF.